The 27 T cell receptor beta chains below were found in one sample sequenced in a study of control samples from healthy donors and cancer patients. Here immunoSEQ multiplex PCR was the method, and the copy in TCRdb shows in-frame clones only, minus some. The sample lists roughly 80,000 clones, around nine tenths occurring once. The material sequenced was blood. The receptors derive from a woman between 45 and 65 years old in good health.

This clone has only a few counts. V is TRBV12-3 or TRBV12-4 and J is TRBJ1-2, with unresolved D. The CDR3 extends over 10 amino acids. V was pared by 9 bases and J by 5 bases, with 7 bases between. The CDR3 sequence: CARPKYGYTF. The CDR3 bases are TGTGCCAGACCCAAGTATGGCTACACCTTC.

The rearrangement uses TRBV11-2 and TRBJ1-6; possible D gene TRBD1, 5 bases. Between the trimmed V and J ends, which lost 5 bases and 8 bases, there was a span of 13 bases. There are 14 residues in the CDR3. In germline, CDR1 is SGHAT, CDR2 FQNNGV. The CDR3 nucleotides read TGTGCCAGCAGCCCCGGGACCTCGCATTCACCCCTCCACTTT. Translation gives CASSPGTSHSPLHF.

The chain carries TRBV5-6 and TRBJ1-1; no clear D. The CDR3 spans 13 residues. V was pared by 2 bases and J by 4 bases, with 9 bases between. In germline, CDR1 is SGHDT, CDR2 YYEEEE. CDR3 amino acids: CASSFWGSTEAFF. The CDR3 DNA is TGTGCCAGCAGCTTCTGGGGTAGCACTGAAGCTTTCTTT.

V usage is TRBV12-3 or TRBV12-4 and J usage is TRBJ1-5; D unresolved. This CDR3 has 12 amino acids. The V end lost 6 bases, the J end lost 4 bases, and 7 bases lay between the germline ends. The DNA for the CDR3 is TGTGCCAGCAGACGTGGGAATCAGCCCCAGCATTTT. This encodes CASRRGNQPQHF.

The CDR3 is CASSLMNRGNTEAFF. As DNA, the CDR3 is TGTGCCAGCAGTTTGATGAACAGGGGGAACACTGAAGCTTTCTTT. The V gene is TRBV5-5, the J gene TRBJ1-1; 7 nucleotides agree with TRBD1. The germline V gene encodes CDR1 SGHKS and CDR2 YYEKEE (reference sequence). Unmatched junction bases numbered 8, after V lost 5 bases and J lost 1 base. The CDR3 totals 15 residues.

The V call is TRBV7-9, the J call TRBJ2-6; D perhaps matches TRBD2 (6 bases). The CDR3 contains 16 residues. The V and J ends lost 7 bases and 4 bases respectively, with 17 bases between them. The germline V gene has CDR1 SEHNR and CDR2 FQNEAQ (reference sequence). CDR3 loop: CASIQHAGTGANVLTF. The CDR3 DNA is TGTGCCAGCATCCAACACGCGGGGACCGGGGCCAACGTCCTGACTTTC.

V gene TRBV19 combines with J gene TRBJ2-5, with no clear D. The germline gives CDR1 LNHDA, CDR2 SQIVND (reference sequence). V was cut by 6 bases and J by 4 bases, with 12 bases left in between. This CDR3 region has 13 residues. The CDR3 region has the DNA TGTGCCAGTAGGCTTAAGGTTATAGAGACCCAGTACTTC. Amino acids: CASRLKVIETQYF.

This chain uses TRBV11-3 with TRBJ2-3, with D possibly TRBD2 on 5 matching bases. The V end lost 1 base, the J end lost 2 bases, and 7 bases lay between the germline ends. Looked up from germline, CDR1 is SGHNT and CDR2 is YENEEA. The CDR3 totals 14 residues. This CDR3 is CASSLAGFTDTQYF. The CDR3 DNA follows: TGTGCCAGCAGCTTAGCGGGGTTCACAGATACGCAGTATTTT.

This clone was counted only a few times. V is TRBV3-1 (or the pseudogene TRBV3-2) and J is TRBJ2-2, with no clear D. V was pared by 1 base and J by 6 bases, with 0 bases between. CDR3 length equals 11 residues. Germline CDR1 is LGHDT and CDR2 is YNNKEL (reference sequence). The CDR3 sequence is CASSQAGELFF. The CDR3 DNA follows: TGTGCCAGCAGCCAAGCCGGGGAGCTGTTTTTT.

The CDR3 DNA sequence: TGTGCCAGCAGCTTGGACGGACAAATCTCCTACGAGCAGTACTTC. This sequence encodes CASSLDGQISYEQYF. This chain connects TRBV5-6 to TRBJ2-7; perhaps TRBD1 as D (5 bases). V lost 0 bases and J lost 0, with 10 bases in between. CDR1 and CDR2 from the germline V gene are SGHDT and YYEEEE. CDR3 length: 15 residues.

V and J are TRBV5-1 and TRBJ1-1; 8 bases agree with TRBD1. The length of the CDR3 is 15 residues. Germline CDR1 is SGHRS and CDR2 is YFSETQ. After removal of 1 base from V and 5 bases from J, the junction contained 7 bases not matched to a gene. In nucleotides, the CDR3 is TGCGCCAGCAGCTTGTCACAGGGGGTAAAGACTGAAGCTTTCTTT. This sequence encodes CASSLSQGVKTEAFF.

The genes are TRBV5-6 and TRBJ1-1; D uncertain. The CDR3 covers 13 residues. V was trimmed by 5 bases and J by 6 bases, leaving 14 bases between them. Germline CDR1 SGHDT, CDR2 YYEEEE. The CDR3 spells CASSATHVAEAFF. For the CDR3, the DNA is TGTGCCAGCAGTGCTACACACGTGGCTGAAGCTTTCTTT.

The rearrangement uses TRBV30 and TRBJ1-4; D is undetermined. V lost 0 bases and J 7 bases, leaving 6 bases between the germline ends. CDR1 and CDR2 (germline): GTSNPN, SVGIG (reference sequence). CDR3 length: 12 amino acids. As DNA, the CDR3 is TGTGCCTGGAGTGTACGGGGTGAAAAACTGTTTTTT. Amino acids: CAWSVRGEKLFF.

This clone was seen a handful of times. This chain joins TRBV4-2 and TRBJ2-7, with 8 positions matching TRBD2. CDR3 length: 16 amino acids. The V gene's germline CDR1 is LGHNA and CDR2 YNFKEQ. The trim removed 4 bases at V and 2 bases at J, leaving 10 bases unmatched. CDR3 protein: CASSRTSAGETYEQYF. In nucleotides, the CDR3 is TGTGCCAGCAGCCGAACTTCAGCGGGGGAAACCTACGAGCAGTACTTC.

Of note for this clone: The sample contains more than one DNA sequence encoding this CDR3. The genes are TRBV3-1 (or the pseudogene TRBV3-2) and TRBJ1-1; 8 bases line up with TRBD1. Germline-derived CDR1 and CDR2 are LGHDT and YNNKEL (reference sequence). This CDR3 spans 14 amino acids. The V segment lost 2 bases and the J segment 4 bases; nucleotides outside the gene matches: 3. The CDR3: CASSQLDRGTEAFF. DNA for the CDR3: TGTGCCAGCAGCCAATTAGACAGGGGCACTGAAGCTTTCTTT.

J is TRBJ1-2 and V is TRBV6-5; 9 bases are a match to TRBD1. The CDR3 is 13 amino acids. CDR1 and CDR2 from the germline V gene are MNHEY and SVGAGI. Trimming took 6 bases from V and 8 from J; bases not matched to a gene: 7. The CDR3 is CASSSGQGRGYTF. Written as DNA, the CDR3 is TGTGCCAGCAGCTCGGGACAGGGCAGGGGCTACACCTTC.

The table lists this clone with a few counts. The chain joins TRBV5-1 to TRBJ2-3, with D tentatively TRBD1 (5 bases). Germline CDR1 reads SGHRS; CDR2 reads YFSETQ. The CDR3 has 16 residues. The V end was cut by 4 bases, the J end by 3 bases, with 18 bases between. DNA for the CDR3: TGCGCCAGCAGCATTAAAGCAGGGTTAAAGACAGATACGCAGTATTTT. Protein: CASSIKAGLKTDTQYF.

The rearrangement uses TRBV29-1 and TRBJ1-2; D remains unclear. CDR1 SQVTM and CDR2 ANQGSEA come from the germline V gene. The CDR3 covers 11 residues. Trimming took off 5 bases at V and 6 bases at J, with 10 bases between the two ends. The CDR3 region is CSVLSSDGYTF. For the CDR3, the DNA is TGCAGCGTTCTGTCTTCGGATGGCTACACCTTC.

V gene TRBV6-5 combines with J gene TRBJ2-1, with 7 nucleotides matching TRBD2. This CDR3 is built from 12 residues. The V and J ends lost 7 bases and 11 bases, in that order; junction bases with no gene match: 8. CDR1 is MNHEY, CDR2 SVGAGI, per germline. The CDR3 nucleotides read TGTGCCAGCAACGCTGGGGGGGATAAGCAGTTCTTC. It encodes CASNAGGDKQFF.

The chain couples TRBV5-1 to TRBJ1-2; 8 nucleotides align to TRBD1. This CDR3 has 15 residues. Trimming cost V 1 base and J 5 bases; bases outside gene matches: 7. The germline V gene encodes CDR1 SGHRS and CDR2 YFSETQ. This CDR3 reads CASSLSRGPLYGYTF. CDR3 bases: TGCGCCAGCAGCTTGTCCAGGGGGCCCCTTTATGGCTACACCTTC.

The V call is TRBV19, the J call TRBJ2-1, with D unresolved. This CDR3 has 11 residues. Germline V lookup: CDR1 LNHDA, CDR2 SQIVND (reference sequence). V lost 6 bases, J lost 6 bases, and 6 bases lay in between. DNA of the CDR3: TGTGCCAGTAGGTTTGTCAATGAGCAGTTCTTC. Protein sequence: CASRFVNEQFF.

V gene TRBV7-9 combines with J gene TRBJ1-1, with D tentatively TRBD1 (6 bases). This CDR3 spans 14 amino acids. V lost 5 bases and J 3 bases, leaving 13 bases between the germline ends. CDR1 is SEHNR, CDR2 FQNEAQ, per germline (reference sequence). The CDR3, as DNA: TGTGCCAGCAGCCCAGGCAAGGGGGACACTGAAGCTTTCTTT. Amino acids: CASSPGKGDTEAFF.

The rearrangement uses TRBV12-5 and TRBJ2-2, with D unclear. Trimming shortened V by 1 base and J by 7 bases, and 7 bases separated the two germline ends. This CDR3 has 13 amino acids. CDR1 is LGHNT and CDR2 is FRNRAP in the germline V gene. CDR3 sequence reads: CASGLDTLGELFF. Here the CDR3 DNA reads TGTGCTAGTGGTTTGGATACTCTCGGGGAGCTGTTTTTT.

The chain combines TRBV19 with TRBJ2-7; 7 bases map to TRBD1. The CDR3 length is 15 residues. Trimming cost V 4 bases and J 3 bases; bases outside gene matches: 9. CDR1 is LNHDA, CDR2 SQIVND, per germline (reference sequence). The CDR3 protein is CASSSTGQPLYEQYF. The DNA of the CDR3 is TGTGCCAGTAGTAGCACGGGACAGCCCCTCTACGAGCAGTACTTC.

The chain uses TRBV24-1 and TRBJ1-5; D gene unclear. Germline CDR1 is KGHDR and CDR2 is SFDVKD. The CDR3 has 14 amino acids. Trimming took 2 bases from V and 2 from J, leaving 6 bases between them. CDR3 DNA sequence: TGTGCCACCAGTGATTCCCGGGGCAATCAGCCCCAGCATTTT. Its translation is CATSDSRGNQPQHF.

This chain connects TRBV7-7 to TRBJ2-7; the match to TRBD1 covers 8 bases. The J segment lost 0 bases and the V segment lost 5 bases, leaving 3 bases of the junction unmatched. CDR1 SSHAT and CDR2 FNYEAQ come from the germline V gene (reference sequence). The CDR3 sequence is 14 residues long. The CDR3 coding sequence is TGTGCCAGCAGCCTAGACAGGGGCTCCTACGAGCAGTACTTC. As protein: CASSLDRGSYEQYF. The full variable domain, with the rest looked up from reference TRBV7-7 and TRBJ2-7, is GAGVSQSPRYKVTKRGQDVTLRCDPISSHATLYWYQQALGQGPEFLTYFNYEAQPDKSGLPSDRFSAERPEGSISTLTIQRTEQRDSAMYRCASSLDRGSYEQYFGPGTRLTVT.

The chain links TRBV28 to TRBJ1-6, with D possibly being TRBD1 (5 bases). The V gene lost 4 bases and the J gene lost 11 bases, with 18 bases spanning the gap. The germline CDR1 and CDR2 sequences are MDHEN and SYDVKM. The CDR3 contains 15 residues. CDR3 sequence: CASSSGTRGFAPLHF. As DNA, the CDR3 is TGTGCCAGCAGTTCCGGGACCAGAGGGTTCGCACCCCTCCACTTT. The whole variable domain, remainder taken from reference TRBV28 and TRBJ1-6, is DVKVTQSSRYLVKRTGEKVFLECVQDMDHENMFWYRQDPGLGLRLIYFSYDVKMKEKGDIPEGYSVSREKKERFSLILESASTNQTSMYLCASSSGTRGFAPLHFGNGTRLTVT.